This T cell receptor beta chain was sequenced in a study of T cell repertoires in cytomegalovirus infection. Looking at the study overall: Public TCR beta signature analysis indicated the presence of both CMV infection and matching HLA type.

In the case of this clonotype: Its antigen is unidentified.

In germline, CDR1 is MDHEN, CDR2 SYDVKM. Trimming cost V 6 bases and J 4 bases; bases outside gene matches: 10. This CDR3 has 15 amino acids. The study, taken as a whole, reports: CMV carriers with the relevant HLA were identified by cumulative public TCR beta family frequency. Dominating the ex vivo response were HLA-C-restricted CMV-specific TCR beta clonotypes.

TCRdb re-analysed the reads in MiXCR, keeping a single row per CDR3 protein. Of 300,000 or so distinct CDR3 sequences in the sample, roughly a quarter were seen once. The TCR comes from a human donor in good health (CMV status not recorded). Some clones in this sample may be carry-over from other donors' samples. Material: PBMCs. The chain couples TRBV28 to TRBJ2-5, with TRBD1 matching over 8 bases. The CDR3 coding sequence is TGTGCCAGCAGACCACTAGACAGGGGAGGAGAGACCCAGTACTTC. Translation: CASRPLDRGGETQYF.